The next 23 T cell receptor beta chains were all read from a single sample in a study of shared clonotypes between healthy human individuals. Sequencing used immunoSEQ multiplex PCR; TCRdb keeps in-frame clones, though not all of them. The table records approximately 2,300,000 clones, 92% of them present only once. Sequences were obtained from naive CD4+ T cells from PBMCs. The subset denotes: CD45RA+ positively selected. The source of these receptors is a man between 18 and 35 years old in good health. Some clones in this sample may be carry-over from other donors' samples.

The chain carries TRBV18 and TRBJ2-1; no firm D call. Germline V gives CDR1 KGHSH, CDR2 LQKENI. The CDR3 runs to 15 residues. Deletions cut 2 bases from V and 6 bases from J, with 14 bases between. As DNA, the CDR3 is TGTGCCAGCTCACCAACTCTGATCAACTCCAATGAGCAGTTCTTC. Translation: CASSPTLINSNEQFF.

This clone is a singleton in its sample. The V call is TRBV2, the J call TRBJ2-2; D could derive from TRBD1 or TRBD2 (5 bases each). In germline, CDR1 is SNHLY, CDR2 FYNNEI. The V end was cut by 5 bases, the J end by 5 bases, with 9 bases between. CDR3 size: 13 residues. The CDR3 region is CASSPGGTGELFF. The CDR3 DNA sequence: TGTGCCAGCAGTCCTGGGGGTACCGGGGAGCTGTTTTTT.

The CDR3 loop reads CASSLGQVRDGYTF. CDR3 bases: TGCGCCAGCAGCCTGGGACAGGTTCGGGATGGCTACACCTTC. The rearrangement joins TRBV5-1 to TRBJ1-2; 8 bases fit TRBD1. CDR1 and CDR2 from the germline V gene are SGHRS and YFSETQ. Trimming cost V 4 bases and J 6 bases; bases outside gene matches: 8. The CDR3 totals 14 residues.

CDR3 amino acids: CASSKGTPTGELFF. The CDR3 DNA sequence: TGTGCCAGCAGCAAGGGGACACCCACCGGGGAGCTGTTTTTT. The chain couples TRBV6-5 to TRBJ2-2; a weak D match, TRBD1 (6 bases). With 6 bases removed from V and 4 bases from J, the gap between germline ends came to 12 bases. From germline, CDR1 is MNHEY and CDR2 SVGAGI. CDR3 length: 14 amino acids.

The chain combines TRBV5-1 with TRBJ1-2, with 8 bases lining up with TRBD1. CDR3 length equals 15 residues. Trimming at V came to 0 bases and at J to 8 bases, leaving 9 bases not matched to a gene. Germline V gene sequence: CDR1 SGHRS, CDR2 YFSETQ. CDR3 loop: CASSLGWQGAWGYTF. The CDR3 DNA reads TGCGCCAGCAGCTTGGGTTGGCAGGGGGCATGGGGCTACACCTTC.

This chain connects TRBV18 to TRBJ2-2; D gene ambiguous. Looked up from germline, CDR1 is KGHSH and CDR2 is LQKENI. This CDR3 has 16 residues. V was shortened by 6 bases and J by 7 bases, with 21 bases between the two germline ends. Written as DNA, the CDR3 is TGTGCCAGCTCCCCGAAACCCCCCCAGCCCGGCGGGGAGCTGTTTTTT. Amino acid sequence: CASSPKPPQPGGELFF.

V gene TRBV18 combines with J gene TRBJ1-2; tentatively, D is TRBD1 (5 bases). Germline V gene sequence: CDR1 KGHSH, CDR2 LQKENI. The CDR3 consists of 14 residues. V lost 2 bases to trimming and J lost 7 bases, with 14 bases between them. The CDR3 sequence: CASSPLSRESGYTF. CDR3 sequence (DNA): TGTGCCAGCTCACCATTATCCAGGGAATCTGGCTACACCTTC.

This clone was found a few times. V usage is TRBV11-3 and J usage is TRBJ2-1, with D maybe TRBD2 (5 bases). V dropped 1 base and J dropped 2 bases, with 12 bases sitting between them. This CDR3 has 16 residues. In germline, CDR1 is SGHNT, CDR2 YENEEA. CDR3 coding DNA: TGTGCCAGCAGCTTAGGTGGCGGGCTGCCCTACAATGAGCAGTTCTTC. Encoded protein: CASSLGGGLPYNEQFF.

The rearrangement links TRBV27 to TRBJ1-5, with D unclear. Germline V lookup: CDR1 MNHEY, CDR2 SMNVEV (reference sequence). This CDR3 contains 13 residues. V lost 4 bases, J lost 1 base, and 5 bases lay in between. The CDR3 protein is CASSSWSNQPQHF. The CDR3 coding sequence is TGTGCCAGCAGTTCCTGGAGCAATCAGCCCCAGCATTTT.

The chain employs TRBV14 and TRBJ2-7; tentatively, D is TRBD1 (5 bases). Between the trimmed V and J ends, which lost 4 bases and 6 bases, there was a span of 16 bases. The length of the CDR3 is 14 residues. Germline values: CDR1 SGHDN, CDR2 FVKESK. The chain's CDR3 is CASSLRPGFGEQYF. As DNA, the CDR3 is TGTGCCAGCAGCCTCCGGCCAGGGTTTGGCGAGCAGTACTTC. The full variable domain, completed using reference TRBV14 and TRBJ2-7, is EAGVTQFPSHSVIEKGQTVTLRCDPISGHDNLYWYRRVMGKEIKFLLHFVKESKQDESGMPNNRFLAERTGGTYSTLKVQPAELEDSGVYFCASSLRPGFGEQYFGPGTRLTVT.

The chain is built from TRBV5-1 and TRBJ2-7; possible D gene TRBD1, 6 bases. V lost 4 bases and J lost 3, with 17 bases in between. The CDR3 covers 15 residues. The germline V gene has CDR1 SGHRS and CDR2 YFSETQ. CDR3 DNA sequence: TGCGCCAGCAGCCCGACAACAACAGGGATCTACGAGCAGTACTTC. Residues: CASSPTTTGIYEQYF.

The J gene is TRBJ2-5, the V gene TRBV5-4; TRBD2 agrees at 9 bases. There are 15 residues in the CDR3. Trimming at V came to 3 bases and at J to 5 bases, leaving 8 bases not matched to a gene. Germline V lookup: CDR1 SGHNT, CDR2 YYREEE (reference sequence). CDR3: CASSSFVSGSETQYF. The CDR3 DNA follows: TGTGCCAGCAGCTCCTTTGTTAGCGGGAGTGAGACCCAGTACTTC.

This chain links TRBV5-1 with TRBJ2-5; 10 nucleotides agree with TRBD2. Losses at the gene ends were 4 bases for V and 2 bases for J; bases not matched to a gene: 8. CDR1 and CDR2 from the germline V gene are SGHRS and YFSETQ. This CDR3 has 16 residues. Here the CDR3 reads CASSPNTAGGQETQYF. The CDR3 DNA is TGCGCCAGCAGCCCTAACACAGCGGGAGGGCAAGAGACCCAGTACTTC.

The chain uses TRBV10-1 and TRBJ1-4; the D gene is possibly TRBD1 (5 bases). This CDR3 has 13 residues. CDR1 WNHNN and CDR2 SYGVQD come from the germline V gene (reference sequence). V lost 3 bases to trimming and J lost 8 bases, with 10 bases between them. CDR3 sequence: CASSDRVEEKLFF. The CDR3 DNA reads TGCGCCAGCAGTGACAGGGTGGAGGAAAAACTGTTTTTT.

For the CDR3, the DNA is TGTGCCAGCACCCCCCCGGGGGGCGTCTATGGCTACACCTTC. Protein sequence: CASTPPGGVYGYTF. This chain uses TRBV28 with TRBJ1-2; D may be TRBD1 (6 bases). This CDR3 contains 14 residues. Per the germline V gene, CDR1 is MDHEN and CDR2 is SYDVKM. Trimming shortened V by 7 bases and J by 4 bases, and 16 bases separated the two germline ends.

The chain combines TRBV5-1 with TRBJ1-2, with 7 positions matching TRBD1. The CDR3 totals 16 residues. Per the germline V gene, CDR1 is SGHRS and CDR2 is YFSETQ. Losses at the gene ends were 3 bases for V and 0 bases for J; bases not matched to a gene: 8. CDR3 DNA: TGCGCCAGCAGCTCGGGACAGACCTCTACTAACTATGGCTACACCTTC. Its translation is CASSSGQTSTNYGYTF.

The chain uses TRBV10-3 and TRBJ2-7; D is perhaps TRBD1 or TRBD2 (5 bases each). Germline V gives CDR1 ENHRY, CDR2 SYGVKD. V was cut by 4 bases and J by 3 bases, with 13 bases left in between. The CDR3 covers 14 residues. The CDR3 bases are TGTGCCATCAGTGCTGGGGACGGAAACTACGAGCAGTACTTC. Encoded protein: CAISAGDGNYEQYF.

The V and J genes are TRBV28 and TRBJ1-5; D unresolved. Germline V CDR1 and CDR2: MDHEN, SYDVKM. The length of the CDR3 is 12 residues. V lost 7 bases, J lost 6 bases, and 10 bases lay in between. The CDR3, as DNA: TGTGCCAGCAATTCGGTGGGTCAGCCCCAGCATTTT. It yields the protein CASNSVGQPQHF.

The CDR3 DNA is TGTGCCAGCAGCTCTCCGGACAGGGGGCTCAACGAGCAGTACTTC. Amino acids: CASSSPDRGLNEQYF. The chain has TRBV5-6 and TRBJ2-7; TRBD1 matches 11 bases. This CDR3 has 15 amino acids. Germline values: CDR1 SGHDT, CDR2 YYEEEE. With 3 bases clipped from V and 5 bases from J, the junction kept 7 bases outside the gene matches.

The chain employs TRBV7-9 and TRBJ2-2; 14 bases line up with TRBD2. The CDR3 has 16 amino acids. The V and J ends lost 5 bases and 4 bases, in that order; junction bases with no gene match: 3. Germline V lookup: CDR1 SEHNR, CDR2 FQNEAQ (reference sequence). The CDR3 DNA reads TGTGCCAGCAGCACGGGACTAGCGGGAGCCACCGGGGAGCTGTTTTTT. Its protein product is CASSTGLAGATGELFF.

Turning to this clone: This CDR3 is also generated by other DNA sequences in the sample. The J gene is TRBJ2-2, the V gene TRBV7-2; D is unclear. V dropped 1 base and J dropped 4 bases, with 4 bases sitting between them. The germline gives CDR1 SGHTA, CDR2 FQGNSA. The CDR3 sequence is 13 residues long. The CDR3 protein is CASSLGFTGELFF. CDR3 sequence (DNA): TGTGCCAGCAGCTTAGGGTTCACCGGGGAGCTGTTTTTT.

The rearrangement links TRBV18 to TRBJ2-7; D is perhaps TRBD2 (6 bases). CDR1 and CDR2 (germline): KGHSH, LQKENI. V dropped 0 bases and J dropped 2 bases, with 11 bases sitting between them. CDR3 length: 15 amino acids. As DNA, the CDR3 is TGTGCCAGCTCACCACCTGGGACTGTACCCTACGAGCAGTACTTC. Protein: CASSPPGTVPYEQYF. The variable domain in full, with the rest retrieved from reference TRBV18 and TRBJ2-7, is NAGVMQNPRHLVRRRGQEARLRCSPMKGHSHVYWYRQLPEEGLKFMVYLQKENIIDESGMPKERFSAEFPKEGPSILRIQQVVRGDSAAYFCASSPPGTVPYEQYFGPGTRLTVT.

V gene TRBV14 combines with J gene TRBJ2-1, with unresolved D. V lost 1 base, J lost 11 bases, and 9 bases lay in between. Germline V lookup: CDR1 SGHDN, CDR2 FVKESK. This CDR3 spans 12 amino acids. The CDR3 reads CASSQVTSKQFF. The DNA for the CDR3 is TGTGCCAGCAGCCAAGTAACCTCCAAGCAGTTCTTC.